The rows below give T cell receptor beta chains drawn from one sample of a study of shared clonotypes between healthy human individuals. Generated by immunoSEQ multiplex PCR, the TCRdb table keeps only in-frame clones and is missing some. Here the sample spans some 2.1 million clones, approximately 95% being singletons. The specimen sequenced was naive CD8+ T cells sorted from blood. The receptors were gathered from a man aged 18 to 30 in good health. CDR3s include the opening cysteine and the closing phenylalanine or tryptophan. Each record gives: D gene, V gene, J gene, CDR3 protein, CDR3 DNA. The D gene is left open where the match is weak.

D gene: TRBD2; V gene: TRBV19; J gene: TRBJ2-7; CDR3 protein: CASSIVLAGSLYEQYF; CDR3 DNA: TGTGCCAGTAGTATAGTGTTAGCGGGGTCTCTCTACGAGCAGTACTTC
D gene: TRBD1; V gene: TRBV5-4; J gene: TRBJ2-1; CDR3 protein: CASSLGQGGYNEQFF; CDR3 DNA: TGTGCCAGCAGCTTGGGACAGGGGGGCTACAATGAGCAGTTCTTC
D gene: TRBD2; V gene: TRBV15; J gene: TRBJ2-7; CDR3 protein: CATSSGNGVTGLANHYEQYF; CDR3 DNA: TGTGCCACCAGCAGCGGAAACGGCGTCACGGGACTAGCAAACCACTACGAGCAGTACTTC
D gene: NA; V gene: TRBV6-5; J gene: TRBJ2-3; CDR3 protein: CASSPLGDTQYF; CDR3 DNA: TGTGCCAGCAGTCCGCTAGGGGATACGCAGTATTTT
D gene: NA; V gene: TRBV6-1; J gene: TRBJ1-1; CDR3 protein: CASSELVWDSSDAFF; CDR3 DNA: TGTGCCAGCAGTGAATTAGTTTGGGACTCGTCAGATGCTTTCTTT
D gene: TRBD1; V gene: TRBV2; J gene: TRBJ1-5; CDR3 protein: CASGTGGLHQPQHF; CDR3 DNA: TGTGCCAGCGGGACAGGGGGCTTACATCAGCCCCAGCATTTT
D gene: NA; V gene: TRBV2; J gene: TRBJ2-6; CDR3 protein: CASGSSGANVLTF; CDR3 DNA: TGTGCCAGCGGTTCCTCTGGGGCCAACGTCCTGACTTTC
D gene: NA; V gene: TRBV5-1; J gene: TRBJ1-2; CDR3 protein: CASSLGGILYGYTF; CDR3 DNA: TGCGCCAGCAGCTTAGGGGGTATCCTCTATGGCTACACCTTC
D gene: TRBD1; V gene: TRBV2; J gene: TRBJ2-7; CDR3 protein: CASFLDRGPYEQYF; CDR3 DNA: TGTGCCAGTTTCCTAGACAGGGGCCCCTACGAGCAGTACTTC
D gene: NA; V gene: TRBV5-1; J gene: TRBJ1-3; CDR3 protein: CASSLDVGLGNTIYF; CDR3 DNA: TGCGCCAGCAGCTTGGACGTAGGACTCGGGAACACCATATATTTT